One sample yielded the 19 T cell receptor beta chains listed below, sequenced in a study of shared clonotypes between healthy human individuals. The protocol was immunoSEQ multiplex PCR, while the TCRdb copy is restricted to in-frame clones and leaves out a portion. The table lists a few hundred thousand clones, around 78% of them singletons. The sequenced material came from PBMCs. Every receptor here comes from a woman between 35 and 50 years old in good health. Some clones in this sample may be carry-over from other donors' samples.

The V and J genes are TRBV7-9 and TRBJ1-1; D possibly corresponds to TRBD1 (6 bases). The CDR3 consists of 15 residues. Trimming left V 7 bases short and J 1 base short, with 16 bases between. CDR1 and CDR2 from the germline V gene are SEHNR and FQNEAQ (reference sequence). Here the CDR3 reads CASTPYADRNTEAFF. The CDR3 DNA follows: TGTGCCAGCACCCCATACGCGGACAGGAACACTGAAGCTTTCTTT.

The chain employs TRBV9 and TRBJ2-7; maybe TRBD2 (6 bases). This CDR3 spans 14 amino acids. Germline V gene sequence: CDR1 SGDLS, CDR2 YYNGEE. V dropped 0 bases and J dropped 3 bases, with 10 bases sitting between them. This CDR3 is CASSVGGGVYEQYF. CDR3 sequence (DNA): TGTGCCAGCAGCGTAGGTGGAGGGGTCTACGAGCAGTACTTC.

This rearrangement joins TRBV19 to TRBJ2-2; TRBD1 agrees at 8 bases. The CDR3 runs 17 residues. Trimming at V came to 2 bases and at J to 6 bases, leaving 11 bases not matched to a gene. CDR1 LNHDA and CDR2 SQIVND come from the germline V gene (reference sequence). In DNA form, the CDR3 reads TGTGCCAGTAGTATAAACCCTCGGACAGGGCGATCCGGGGAGCTGTTTTTT. It codes for CASSINPRTGRSGELFF.

The chain uses TRBV14 and TRBJ2-3; D possibly corresponds to TRBD1 (5 bases). V was pared by 4 bases and J by 0 bases, with 11 bases between. Germline loops: CDR1 SGHDN, CDR2 FVKESK. The CDR3 is 15 amino acids. The CDR3 nucleotides read TGTGCCAGCAGCCTTAACGGACACAGCACAGATACGCAGTATTTT. As protein: CASSLNGHSTDTQYF.

The chain employs TRBV10-3 and TRBJ2-5; D perhaps matches TRBD1 (5 bases). CDR3 length: 14 amino acids. V lost 4 bases and J 4 bases, leaving 13 bases between the germline ends. CDR1 ENHRY and CDR2 SYGVKD come from the germline V gene. CDR3 DNA sequence: TGTGCCATCAGTGTCCCAGGGATCGGAGAGACCCAGTACTTC. It encodes CAISVPGIGETQYF.

Comments on this clone: It may be a read error: a sequence one base away is much more abundant. Other DNA sequences within the sample encode an identical CDR3. The rearrangement links TRBV9 to TRBJ2-5; maybe TRBD2 (5 bases). This CDR3 has 13 amino acids. Germline values: CDR1 SGDLS, CDR2 YYNGEE. The V end lost 0 bases, the J end lost 2 bases, and 5 bases lay between the germline ends. CDR3 sequence reads: CASSVAGQETQYF. Here the CDR3 DNA reads TGTGCCAGCAGCGTAGCGGGACAAGAGACCCAGTACTTC.

The rearrangement links TRBV10-3 to TRBJ2-2; D is undetermined. Germline CDR1 reads ENHRY; CDR2 reads SYGVKD. CDR3 length equals 15 residues. The ends were cut back, 1 base at V and 6 bases at J, with 12 bases in the middle. The CDR3 nucleotides read TGTGCCATCAGTGAGTTGCTACCACGGGCCGGGGAGCTGTTTTTT. It translates to CAISELLPRAGELFF.

Details on this clone: The likely explanation is a read error, given a far larger clone one base away. The chain uses TRBV19 and TRBJ1-5; 7 nucleotides match TRBD1. V was clipped by 4 bases and J by 2 bases; unmatched bases: 11. This CDR3 contains 17 residues. CDR1 is LNHDA and CDR2 is SQIVND in the germline V gene (reference sequence). CDR3 protein: CASSKGWTGCGNQPQHF. The DNA of the CDR3 is TGTGCCAGTAGTAAAGGGTGGACAGGATGTGGCAATCAGCCCCAGCATTTT. Based on the CDR3 plus reference TRBV19 and TRBJ1-5, the full variable domain is DGGITQSPKYLFRKEGQNVTLSCEQNLNHDAMYWYRQDPGQGLRLIYYSQIVNDFQKGDIAEGYSVSREKKESFPLTVTSAQKNPTAFYLCASSKGWTGCGNQPQHFGDGTRLSIL.

On this clone itself: With a much larger clone just one base away, this may be a read error. Other DNA sequences in this sample translate to the same CDR3. V usage is TRBV28 and J usage is TRBJ1-1; the match to TRBD1 covers 8 bases. Germline CDR1 reads MDHEN; CDR2 reads SYDVKM. The CDR3 is 14 residues long. The CDR3 coding sequence is TGTGCCAGCCATTCCCCAGGGGGCATCACTGAAGCCTTCTTT. This codes for CASHSPGGITEAFF.

The chain has TRBV6-1 and TRBJ2-1, with D possibly TRBD2 on 6 matching bases. Germline CDR1 reads MNHNS; CDR2 reads SASEGT. The CDR3 loop spans 14 amino acids. V lost 1 base to trimming and J lost 7 bases, with 11 bases between them. In DNA form, the CDR3 reads TGTGCCAGCAGTGAAGGGAGGGAGTGGAATGAGCAGTTCTTC. This encodes CASSEGREWNEQFF.

In this sample, this clone turned up a few times. V gene TRBV7-8 combines with J gene TRBJ1-5; D gene ambiguous. Trimming removed 3 bases from V and 4 bases from J, with 7 bases in between. CDR1 SGHVS and CDR2 FQNEAQ come from the germline V gene. The CDR3 runs 13 residues. CDR3 protein: CASSFQVNQPQHF. The CDR3 region has the DNA TGTGCCAGCAGCTTCCAGGTGAATCAGCCCCAGCATTTT.

The V call is TRBV18, the J call TRBJ1-5; D remains ambiguous. The germline CDR1 and CDR2 sequences are KGHSH and LQKENI. The CDR3 covers 16 residues. V was cut by 2 bases and J by 0 bases, with 11 bases left in between. The CDR3: CASSPYGPYSNQPQHF. In nucleotides, the CDR3 is TGTGCCAGCTCACCATACGGACCTTATAGCAATCAGCCCCAGCATTTT. The full variable domain, completed using reference TRBV18 and TRBJ1-5, is NAGVMQNPRHLVRRRGQEARLRCSPMKGHSHVYWYRQLPEEGLKFMVYLQKENIIDESGMPKERFSAEFPKEGPSILRIQQVVRGDSAAYFCASSPYGPYSNQPQHFGDGTRLSIL.

V and J are TRBV21-1 and TRBJ2-1. TRBV21-1 is described as a pseudogene. The CDR3 covers 16 residues. The CDR3 sequence is CASSKGDIGSYNEQFF. DNA for the CDR3: TGTGCCAGCAGCAAAGGTGATATAGGCTCCTACAATGAGCAGTTCTTC.

This clone came up once. The gene calls are TRBV6-7 and TRBJ1-1; unclear D gene. TRBV6-7 counts as an open reading frame of uncertain function. The CDR3 has 15 residues. V was shortened by 2 bases and J by 1 base, with 11 bases between the two germline ends. The CDR3 nucleotides are TGTGCCAGCAGTTACCCAGGCAGTCCGAACACTGAAGCTTTCTTT. Translating gives CASSYPGSPNTEAFF.

The V call is TRBV9, the J call TRBJ2-7; TRBD1 might be the D (5 bases). V was cut by 3 bases and J by 6 bases, with 16 bases left in between. This CDR3 is 14 amino acids long. Germline CDR1 and CDR2: SGDLS and YYNGEE. The CDR3 sequence: CASSADRAQGEQYF. In DNA form, the CDR3 reads TGTGCCAGCAGCGCAGATCGGGCTCAGGGCGAGCAGTACTTC.

Note on this clone: Just one base apart from a much larger clone, this may be a read error. V and J are TRBV30 and TRBJ1-4; D remains ambiguous. CDR3 length: 16 amino acids. CDR1 GTSNPN and CDR2 SVGIG come from the germline V gene (reference sequence). CDR3 sequence: CAWSASRTSTNEELFF. In nucleotides, the CDR3 is TGTGCCTGGAGTGCCTCGAGGACGTCAACTAATGAAGAACTGTTTTTT. The variable domain in full, with the rest retrieved from reference TRBV30 and TRBJ1-4, is SQTIHQWPATLVQPVGSPLSLECTVEGTSNPNLYWYRQAAGRGLQLLFYSVGIGQISSEVPQNLSASRPQDRQFILSSKKLLLSDSGFYLCAWSASRTSTNEELFFGSGTQLSVL.

About this clone itself: A far bigger clonotype differs at one base, so this is likely a read error. V and J are TRBV2 and TRBJ1-5, with 8 positions matching TRBD1. The CDR3 is 14 residues long. V lost 8 bases and J lost 9; bases outside the gene matches: 12. CDR1 and CDR2 (germline): SNHLY, FYNNEI. The CDR3 spells CASDGQGASGPQHF. CDR3 nucleotides: TGTGCCAGCGACGGACAGGGTGCGTCTGGGCCCCAGCATTTT.

The chain has TRBV7-3 and TRBJ2-1; D is perhaps TRBD2 (6 bases). V was clipped by 4 bases and J by 0 bases, with 19 bases between them. This CDR3 comprises 18 residues. The germline V gene has CDR1 SGHTA and CDR2 FQGTGA. CDR3 protein: CASSSFGAGSSSYNEQFF. The CDR3 nucleotides are TGTGCCAGCAGCTCATTTGGGGCCGGGAGCTCCTCCTACAATGAGCAGTTCTTC.

The chain joins TRBV10-3 to TRBJ1-1, with D perhaps TRBD1 (5 bases). The CDR3 is 14 residues long. Trimming removed 3 bases from V and 7 bases from J, with 15 bases in between. Germline loops: CDR1 ENHRY, CDR2 SYGVKD. CDR3 protein: CAISDIAWDVEAFF. In nucleotides, the CDR3 is TGTGCCATCAGTGATATCGCGTGGGACGTTGAAGCTTTCTTT.